These 10 T cell receptor beta chains were sequenced from one sample in a study of glioma-infiltrating T cells after dendritic cell vaccination. As for time point: after dendritic cell vaccination, including at tumor progression/relapse. Sequenced by immunoSEQ multiplex PCR; TCRdb stores in-frame clones only, minus some. In the table there are 60,000 or so clones, roughly 86% of which are singletons. The starting material was blood, obtained after dendritic cell vaccination. All receptors derive from a human donor with glioblastoma.

The chain employs TRBV27 and TRBJ2-7; 9 positions match TRBD1. The V and J ends lost 4 bases and 6 bases, in that order; junction bases with no gene match: 1. Germline-derived CDR1 and CDR2 are MNHEY and SMNVEV (reference sequence). The CDR3 contains 12 residues. The CDR3 loop is CASSWGQGEQYF. The CDR3 region has the DNA TGTGCCAGCAGTTGGGGACAGGGCGAGCAGTACTTC.

The chain combines TRBV27 with TRBJ1-1; D is unclear. The CDR3 contains 15 residues. The V gene's germline CDR1 is MNHEY and CDR2 SMNVEV (reference sequence). The V gene lost 3 bases and the J gene lost 5 bases, with 16 bases spanning the gap. CDR3 bases: TGTGCCAGCAGTTTCGGTGTCTCCCGGGAGACTGAAGCTTTCTTT. It encodes CASSFGVSRETEAFF.

The chain carries TRBV25-1 and TRBJ2-5, with 7 bases lining up with TRBD1. V dropped 1 base and J dropped 4; count of bases not matched to a gene: 6. The CDR3 extends over 15 amino acids. Per the germline V gene, CDR1 is MGHDK and CDR2 is SYGVNS. The CDR3 DNA sequence: TGTGCCAGCAGTGAATCGACAGGGTGGTCAGAGACCCAGTACTTC. This translates into CASSESTGWSETQYF.

The table lists this clone with a count of one. This rearrangement joins TRBV7-7 to TRBJ2-1, with TRBD1 identical over 9 bases. The CDR3 loop spans 15 amino acids. The V gene's germline CDR1 is SSHAT and CDR2 FNYEAQ (reference sequence). Losses at the gene ends were 1 base for V and 6 bases for J; bases not matched to a gene: 4. CDR3 in DNA: TGTGCCAGCAGCTTAGGGACAGGGGAAGGCAATGAGCAGTTCTTC. It translates to CASSLGTGEGNEQFF.

This chain uses TRBV7-9 with TRBJ2-3; 12 bases align to TRBD2. The V and J ends lost 2 bases and 0 bases, in that order; junction bases with no gene match: 3. This CDR3 has 17 residues. Germline V CDR1 and CDR2: SEHNR, FQNEAQ (reference sequence). Here the CDR3 DNA reads TGTGCCAGCAGCTTATTGGGGACTAGCGGGAGCACAGATACGCAGTATTTT. Protein: CASSLLGTSGSTDTQYF.

About this clone itself: At one end, the junction sequence differs from germline, possibly due to a read error. The V gene is TRBV7-2, the J gene TRBJ2-7; 9 bases agree with TRBD2. The CDR3 is 18 amino acids. CDR1 is SGHTA, CDR2 FQGNSA, per germline. CDR3 bases: TGTGCCAGCAGCCCCCGTGGGGGCGGAGCGGGGGGACCCTACGAGCAGTGCTTC. Its protein product is CASSPRGGGAGGPYEQCF.

This clone was recorded a few times. V is TRBV6-5 and J is TRBJ1-1, with D maybe TRBD1 (6 bases). Trimming took 4 bases from V and 3 from J, leaving 18 bases between them. Per germline, CDR1 MNHEY and CDR2 SVGAGI. The CDR3 has 16 residues. In nucleotides, the CDR3 is TGTGCCAGCAGTTCTAGGACCGTCGCAGGGGACACTGAAGCTTTCTTT. Protein product: CASSSRTVAGDTEAFF.

The chain has TRBV7-9 and TRBJ2-3; perhaps TRBD1 as D (6 bases). The V gene lost 4 bases and the J gene lost 2 bases, with 13 bases spanning the gap. Germline V gene data show CDR1 as SEHNR and CDR2 as FQNEAQ (reference sequence). The CDR3 consists of 15 residues. CDR3 amino acids: CASSSPQGYTDTQYF. CDR3 DNA: TGTGCCAGCAGCTCGCCCCAGGGGTACACAGATACGCAGTATTTT.

The chain links TRBV6-1 to TRBJ1-2; TRBD1 matches at 11 bases. This CDR3 contains 16 residues. CDR1 is MNHNS, CDR2 SASEGT, per germline. With V trimmed by 2 bases and J by 5 bases, 7 bases remained unmatched. CDR3 sequence: CASSEPGQGGPYGYTF. In DNA form, the CDR3 reads TGTGCCAGCAGTGAACCGGGACAGGGGGGTCCATATGGCTACACCTTC.

CDR3: CAISAGDGWQYF. The CDR3 coding sequence is TGTGCCATCAGTGCGGGGGACGGTTGGCAGTACTTC. The chain recombines TRBV10-3 with TRBJ2-7; perhaps TRBD2 as D (6 bases). CDR1 is ENHRY, CDR2 SYGVKD, per germline. V was clipped by 4 bases and J by 9 bases, with 13 bases between them. The CDR3 length is 12 residues.